This is a list of T cell receptor beta chains from one sample in a study of cytomegalovirus exposure and HLA in healthy donors. This table comes from immunoSEQ multiplex PCR, and its TCRdb copy is limited to in-frame clones, with some not included. The top ten clones hold approximately 3.3% of a sample with fewer than 100,000 clones, approximately 93% of them seen once. The sequenced sample was PBMCs. The receptors originated from a woman between 18 and 29 years old in good health and CMV-seropositive. Both conserved end residues are part of each CDR3. D genes are given only for firm matches. Some rows mark clone size as missing; the rest say once, few, many or name a class of expanded clone.

TGTGCCAGCAGCCCTACCCCTATAGGACAGGGCTTCTCTGGAAACACCATATATTTT CASSPTPIGQGFSGNTIYF NA TRBJ1-3 TRBD1 TRBV5-4
TGCGCCAGCAGCCAAATTTACAGAGCTAACTATGGCTACACCTTC CASSQIYRANYGYTF NA TRBJ1-2 NA TRBV4-1
TGTGCCAGCAGCCCCCAGGGGGCTAGCCTCTACAATGAGCAGTTCTTC CASSPQGASLYNEQFF NA TRBJ2-1 TRBD1 TRBV7-8
TGTGCCAGCAGCTTAGATATCTCCTACGAGCAGTACTTC CASSLDISYEQYF NA TRBJ2-7 NA TRBV11-2
TGTGCCAGTAGTATTCAGGGGGTCGGGGAGCTGTTTTTT CASSIQGVGELFF NA TRBJ2-2 TRBD1 TRBV19
TGTGCCAGCAGCCTCCGGGGGGGCCAAGAGACCCAGTACTTC CASSLRGGQETQYF NA TRBJ2-5 TRBD2 TRBV6-6
TGCGCCTGGAGTGTGCAAGAGCCGGGACAGCATAATGAAAAACTGTTTTTT CAWSVQEPGQHNEKLFF NA TRBJ1-4 TRBD1 TRBV30
TGTGCCAGCAGCTTGTTACTAGCGGAAACAGATACGCAGTATTTT CASSLLLAETDTQYF NA TRBJ2-3 TRBD2 TRBV5-5
TGTGCCATATATTCTGGGAGGGAGCAGTACTTC CAIYSGREQYF NA TRBJ2-7 NA TRBV2
TGTGCCAGCAGCTTGAGCGAGAACACTGAAGCTTTCTTT CASSLSENTEAFF NA TRBJ1-1 NA TRBV9
TGTGCCAGCAGCCCGAGGGACAATGAGCAGTTCTTC CASSPRDNEQFF NA TRBJ2-1 NA TRBV9
TGCGCCAGCAGCATCCCGCGGGGGGAGAACACTGAAGCTTTCTTT CASSIPRGENTEAFF NA TRBJ1-1 NA TRBV5-1
TGTGCCATCTATCGTGCGCTCGGGACTGAAGCTTTCTTT CAIYRALGTEAFF NA TRBJ1-1 NA TRBV10-3
TGTGCCAGTAGTCCCTGGACAGGGCGAAGGGATGAGCAGTTCTTC CASSPWTGRRDEQFF NA TRBJ2-1 TRBD1 TRBV19
TGCGCCAGCAGCTTACTAGCGGGGGGGCCGGGAGAGACCCAGTACTTC CASSLLAGGPGETQYF NA TRBJ2-5 TRBD2 TRBV5-1
TGTGCCAGCAGCGCCCCGTTGGCGGGGAACACTGAAGCTTTCTTT CASSAPLAGNTEAFF NA TRBJ1-1 NA TRBV5-4
TGTGCCAGAGGGGAGGGTCCCTACGAGCAGTACTTC CARGEGPYEQYF NA TRBJ2-7 TRBD2 TRBV28
TGTGCCAGCAGCCCCCCGGGTAGCACTGAAGCTTTCTTT CASSPPGSTEAFF NA TRBJ1-1 NA TRBV5-5
TGTGCCAGCAGGCAGACAGTAACTCGCTCTGGGGCCAACGTCCTGACTTTC CASRQTVTRSGANVLTF NA TRBJ2-6 NA TRBV27
TGTGCCAGCAGTTACTCGGTAGCGGGGTGGATCGGGGAGCTGTTTTTT CASSYSVAGWIGELFF NA TRBJ2-2 TRBD2 TRBV6-6
TGTGCCAGCAGTCCCCAACTCTACACTGAAGCTTTCTTT CASSPQLYTEAFF NA TRBJ1-1 NA TRBV28
TGCGCCAGCAGCCTTTTAGCGGGAGCCAATGAGCAGTTCTTC CASSLLAGANEQFF NA TRBJ2-1 TRBD2 TRBV10-2
TGTGCCAGCTCACCCTCGGAGGGGACTGAAGCTTTCTTT CASSPSEGTEAFF NA TRBJ1-1 NA TRBV18
TGTGCCAGCAGTTTAACAGGGGGTTGGAATTCACCCCTCCACTTT CASSLTGGWNSPLHF NA TRBJ1-6 TRBD1 TRBV5-6
TGTGCCAGCAGTTTATTCGGCACCGGGGAGCTGTTTTTT CASSLFGTGELFF NA TRBJ2-2 NA TRBV28
TGTGCCAGTAGCCAAACAGGGGGCTTTCACGGCTACACCTTC CASSQTGGFHGYTF once TRBJ1-2 TRBD1 TRBV19
TGCGCCAGCAGCCAAGGGTTCGTGAGCTCCTACAATGAGCAGTTCTTC CASSQGFVSSYNEQFF NA TRBJ2-1 NA TRBV4-3
TGCGCCAGCAGCCAAGTGATAAGGACAGTAAACTTCTATGGCTACACCTTC CASSQVIRTVNFYGYTF NA TRBJ1-2 NA TRBV4-1
TGTGCCAGCAGCTTATACATAGCCGGCGGGGAGCTGTTTTTT CASSLYIAGGELFF NA TRBJ2-2 NA TRBV5-4
TGTGCCAGCAGCGGATTGGCAGGATCTGACTATGGCTACACCTTC CASSGLAGSDYGYTF NA TRBJ1-2 NA TRBV7-6
TGCGCCAGCAGCCAAGATAAACTAGCCGGACTCGAGCAGTACTTC CASSQDKLAGLEQYF NA TRBJ2-7 NA TRBV4-1
TGCGCCAGCAGCCCGGACAGGGGGGATTATGAGCAGTTCTTC CASSPDRGDYEQFF NA TRBJ2-1 TRBD1 TRBV5-1
TGTGCCAGCAGCCGACTAGCGGGGGAGCTCAATGAGCAGTTCTTC CASSRLAGELNEQFF NA TRBJ2-1 TRBD2 TRBV9
TGTGCCAGCTCACCACCGGCTAGCGGGGGGTCCCAATGGGAAGAGACCCAGTACTTC CASSPPASGGSQWEETQYF NA TRBJ2-5 TRBD2 TRBV18
TGTGCCAGCAGCTTGAGACAGGGGGCTGGGAATGAGCAGTTCTTC CASSLRQGAGNEQFF NA TRBJ2-1 TRBD1 TRBV5-4
TGTGCCAGCAGCTTGAGCTCCGGGAGGCCCCCCAATGAGCAGTTCTTC CASSLSSGRPPNEQFF NA TRBJ2-1 TRBD2 TRBV7-8
TGTGCCAGCAGCCAAAGACAGACTGGGGCCAACGTCCTGACTTTC CASSQRQTGANVLTF NA TRBJ2-6 NA TRBV4-2
TGCGCCAGCAGTGAGCCCTGGACAGGGGGCACTGAAGCTTTCTTT CASSEPWTGGTEAFF NA TRBJ1-1 TRBD1 TRBV10-2
TGTGCCAGCAGCTCGGTAGCGGGTCTACCAGGGCAGTTCTTC CASSSVAGLPGQFF NA TRBJ2-1 TRBD2 TRBV7-6
TGCGCCAGCAGCCAAGCCTCCCGCGCGGGACAAGAGACCCAGTACTTC CASSQASRAGQETQYF NA TRBJ2-5 NA TRBV4-1
TGCGCCAGCAGCCAAGTAGGGGCCGGGGAGCAGTACTTC CASSQVGAGEQYF NA TRBJ2-7 NA TRBV4-1